These 28 T cell receptor beta chains were sequenced from one sample in a study of human T cells and chemical hapten exposure. As to time point: patch test 1, 2 weeks after DPC sensitization. This sample's treatment: therapeutic diphenylcyclopropenone sensitization with weekly scalp DPC. In TCRdb, the RACE reads were re-called with MiXCR into one record per CDR3 protein. The top ten hold 3.5% of the sample, which has around 100,000 distinct CDR3 sequences, more than 9.5% seen once. The sequences come from whole blood, collected in connection with sensitization to the hapten diphenylcyclopropenone (DPC). The receptor source for this set is a woman aged 40 to 49 with alopecia areata. Some clones in this sample may be carry-over from other donors' samples.

The chain is built from TRBV28 and TRBJ2-1, with 10 bases identical to TRBD2. J was trimmed by 5 bases and V by 11 bases; bases with no gene match: 6. Germline V CDR1 and CDR2: MDHEN, SYDVKM. This CDR3 is built from 13 residues. CDR3 sequence (DNA): TGTGCCGGAGCGGGAGGGCCCGACAATGAGCAGTTCTTC. This translates into CAGAGGPDNEQFF.

This clonotype was observed many times. The chain carries TRBV5-4 and TRBJ2-3; possible D gene TRBD2, 5 bases. With 1 base removed from V and 1 base from J, the gap between germline ends came to 16 bases. Germline CDR1 is SGHNT and CDR2 is YYREEE (reference sequence). This CDR3 is built from 17 residues. CDR3 in DNA: TGTGCCAGCAGCTTGAAGGATGCTGGAGGAGGCACAGATACGCAGTATTTT. Translation: CASSLKDAGGGTDTQYF.

This chain links TRBV5-6 with TRBJ2-7; no reliable D call. This CDR3 has 12 residues. With 1 base removed from V and 4 bases from J, the gap between germline ends came to 6 bases. Looked up from germline, CDR1 is SGHDT and CDR2 is YYEEEE. The CDR3 DNA is TGTGCCAGCAGCTTGAATGGATACGAGCAGTACTTC. Translating gives CASSLNGYEQYF. The variable domain in full, with the rest retrieved from reference TRBV5-6 and TRBJ2-7, is DAGVTQSPTHLIKTRGQQVTLRCSPKSGHDTVSWYQQALGQGPQFIFQYYEEEERQRGNFPDRFSGHQFPNYSSELNVNALLLGDSALYLCASSLNGYEQYFGPGTRLTVT.

As for this clonotype: A much larger clone is a single base away; this may be a read error. The chain couples TRBV5-6 to TRBJ1-2; 9 bases fit TRBD1. Germline loops: CDR1 SGHDT, CDR2 YYEEEE. CDR3 length: 17 amino acids. CDR3 region: CAGSLGSQGALIYGYTF. CDR3 coding DNA: TGTGCCGGCAGCTTGGGTTCACAGGGGGCCCTTATCTATGGCTACACCTTC.

The chain carries TRBV29-1 and TRBJ2-1; 7 positions match TRBD2. J lost 9 bases, V lost 4 bases, and 9 bases had no gene match. The CDR3 extends over 13 amino acids. Germline lookup yields CDR1 SQVTM and CDR2 ANQGSEA. CDR3 nucleotide sequence: TGCAGCGTTGGGGCGGGAGTGGGCGGTGAGCAGTTCTTC. Translation gives CSVGAGVGGEQFF.

A few counts support this clonotype. The V gene is TRBV3-1, the J gene TRBJ2-2; 8 positions match TRBD1. This CDR3 region has 16 residues. J was trimmed by 5 bases and V by 4 bases; bases with no gene match: 9. Per germline, CDR1 LGHDT and CDR2 YNNKEL (reference sequence). Here the CDR3 reads CASSLAGQGLTGELFF. The CDR3, as DNA: TGTGCCAGCAGCCTGGCCGGACAGGGCCTAACCGGGGAGCTGTTTTTT.

Only a few counts were recorded for this clonotype. This chain uses TRBV7-2 with TRBJ1-1, with D possibly matching TRBD1 (5 bases). This CDR3 comprises 13 residues. Trimming shortened V by 1 base and J by 6 bases, and 9 bases separated the two germline ends. Germline CDR1 is SGHTA and CDR2 is FQGNSA. CDR3 loop: CASSLVWGAEAFF. CDR3 nucleotide sequence: TGTGCCAGCAGCTTAGTATGGGGGGCTGAAGCTTTCTTT.

This clonotype was observed a handful of times. The chain couples TRBV6-2 or TRBV6-3 to TRBJ2-1, with 8 bases matching TRBD1. Losses at the gene ends were 6 bases for V and 0 bases for J; bases not matched to a gene: 10. CDR1 and CDR2 (germline): MNHEY, SVGEGT. This CDR3 has 17 amino acids. In DNA, the CDR3 is TGTGCCAGCAGACCCTACAGGGGGTCGAGCTCCTACAATGAGCAGTTCTTC. Translation: CASRPYRGSSSYNEQFF.

This clonotype was detected once. A much larger clone differs by one base, so this may be a read error. The genes are TRBV6-5 and TRBJ1-2; D is perhaps TRBD1 (5 bases). The CDR3 runs 15 residues. Germline CDR1 is MNHEY and CDR2 is SVGAGI. CDR3 residues: CTSSYSMGRESGYTF. CDR3 DNA: TGTACCAGCAGTTACTCGATGGGCAGGGAGTCTGGCTACACCTTC.

This clonotype showed up many times. The chain uses TRBV4-3 and TRBJ1-6; tentatively, D is TRBD1 (5 bases). The CDR3 has 16 amino acids. Germline V gene lookup returns CDR1 LGHNA and CDR2 YSLEER. V lost 0 bases and J lost 6, with 12 bases in between. CDR3 amino acids: CASSQDGRTSNSPLHF. CDR3 nucleotides: TGCGCCAGCAGCCAAGATGGGCGGACAAGTAATTCACCCCTCCACTTT.

The chain has TRBV2 and TRBJ1-2; D ambiguous. The CDR3 loop spans 13 amino acids. The germline V gene encodes CDR1 SNHLY and CDR2 FYNNEI. The V end lost 4 bases, the J end lost 5 bases, and 11 bases lay between the germline ends. CDR3 DNA: TGTGCCAGCAGTGTAGACGGTGAATATGGCTACACCTTC. It yields the protein CASSVDGEYGYTF. Supplemented by reference TRBV2 and TRBJ1-2, the full variable domain reads EPEVTQTPSHQVTQMGQEVILRCVPISNHLYFYWYRQILGQKVEFLVSFYNNEISEKSEIFDDQFSVERPDGSNFTLKIRSTKLEDSAMYFCASSVDGEYGYTFGSGTRLTVV.

This clonotype appeared a few times. The chain is built from TRBV9 and TRBJ1-3, with unresolved D. The germline V gene encodes CDR1 SGDLS and CDR2 YYNGEE. The CDR3 loop spans 15 amino acids. V gave up 0 bases and J gave up 1 base, with 8 bases separating them. The CDR3 loop is CASSVAGVSGNTIYF. The CDR3 DNA sequence: TGTGCCAGCAGCGTAGCTGGCGTGTCTGGAAACACCATATATTTT.

At least ten counts were recorded for this clonotype. The chain links TRBV6-5 to TRBJ2-1; no firm D call. The CDR3 is made up of 15 amino acids. CDR1 MNHEY and CDR2 SVGAGI come from the germline V gene. Trimming removed 2 bases from V and 3 bases from J, with 11 bases in between. Here the CDR3 DNA reads TGTGCCAGCAGTTACGGCGCAAAGATCTACAATGAGCAGTTCTTC. It translates to CASSYGAKIYNEQFF.

This clonotype appeared a few times. This chain connects TRBV7-6 to TRBJ2-3, with 8 bases identical to TRBD2. The CDR3 has 17 residues. Germline V CDR1 and CDR2: SGHVS, FNYEAQ. V gave up 1 base and J gave up 5 bases; unmatched junction bases: 11. CDR3 sequence (DNA): TGTGCCAGCAGCTTAGTCCCACGGGAGGGCCGGGGAGATACGCAGTATTTT. Protein sequence: CASSLVPREGRGDTQYF.

The chain links TRBV7-2 to TRBJ2-5; 15 positions agree with TRBD2. Per germline, CDR1 SGHTA and CDR2 FQGNSA. The V and J ends lost 5 bases and 3 bases, in that order; junction bases with no gene match: 4. The CDR3 runs to 16 residues. The CDR3 loop is CASSLRTSGREETQYF. DNA for the CDR3: TGTGCCAGCAGCCTGAGGACTAGCGGGAGGGAAGAGACCCAGTACTTC.

The V and J genes are TRBV28 and TRBJ2-3, with D possibly TRBD2 on 6 matching bases. V was cut by 10 bases and J by 3 bases, with 23 bases left in between. The germline gives CDR1 MDHEN, CDR2 SYDVKM. The CDR3 consists of 16 residues. The CDR3 DNA reads TGTGCCACCTATGGGGGATTTCACCGGGGGACAGATACGCAGTATTTT. Its translation is CATYGGFHRGTDTQYF.

This clonotype has more than one count but fewer than ten. V and J are TRBV2 and TRBJ1-1; no clear D gene. The V end was cut by 8 bases, the J end by 4 bases, with 14 bases between. The CDR3 totals 13 residues. Germline V gives CDR1 SNHLY, CDR2 FYNNEI. CDR3 nucleotides: TGTGCCAGCCTTGTCAGTGGAGGCACTGAAGCTTTCTTT. Translated: CASLVSGGTEAFF.

J is TRBJ2-7 and V is TRBV6-2 or TRBV6-3; TRBD2 agrees at 8 bases. The CDR3 runs to 14 residues. The germline gives CDR1 MNHEY, CDR2 SVGEGT. After removal of 6 bases from V and 4 bases from J, the junction contained 8 bases not matched to a gene. Written as DNA, the CDR3 is TGTGCCAGCAGCCGGACTAGCCTTAGTTACGAGCAGTACTTC. Translation: CASSRTSLSYEQYF.

This clonotype was seen at least ten times. V gene TRBV11-2 combines with J gene TRBJ2-2; D is ambiguous. The CDR3 consists of 14 residues. Germline CDR1 SGHAT, CDR2 FQNNGV. V lost 8 bases and J 1 base, leaving 11 bases between the germline ends. The CDR3 bases are TGTGCCAGCGGCCCTGCGATGAACACCGGGGAGCTGTTTTTT. Translating it yields CASGPAMNTGELFF.

The chain combines TRBV19 with TRBJ1-1, with TRBD1 matching over 7 bases. V gave up 5 bases and J gave up 6 bases; unmatched junction bases: 12. Germline-derived CDR1 and CDR2 are LNHDA and SQIVND (reference sequence). CDR3 length: 15 amino acids. The CDR3 reads CASSFTGVRSPEAFF. The CDR3, as DNA: TGTGCCAGTAGTTTTACAGGGGTGAGGTCCCCTGAAGCTTTCTTT.

The rearrangement joins TRBV7-8 to TRBJ2-3, with TRBD2 matching 9 bases. In germline, CDR1 is SGHVS, CDR2 FQNEAQ. The CDR3 covers 17 residues. V shed 4 bases and J 4 bases; nucleotides not matched to a gene: 12. The CDR3 DNA reads as TGTGCCAGCAGCTCCGCCCTAGGTAGCGGGAGTGCAGATACGCAGTATTTT. This sequence encodes CASSSALGSGSADTQYF.

This clonotype has a handful of counts. The chain joins TRBV29-1 to TRBJ2-3, with 14 nucleotides matching TRBD2. J gave up 0 bases and V 8 bases, and 7 bases lay outside the gene matches. The germline V gene encodes CDR1 SQVTM and CDR2 ANQGSEA. The CDR3 runs to 16 residues. The CDR3 reads CSTSGTSGGSTDTQYF. The CDR3 DNA reads as TGCAGCACCTCCGGGACTAGCGGGGGCAGCACAGATACGCAGTATTTT.

This clonotype came up a few times. The chain links TRBV18 to TRBJ2-1; the D gene is possibly TRBD1 (7 bases). The ends were cut back, 4 bases at V and 4 bases at J, with 20 bases in the middle. The CDR3 runs 17 residues. CDR1 is KGHSH and CDR2 is LQKENI in the germline V gene. The CDR3 loop is CASSHGSGGTAYNEQFF. CDR3 nucleotides: TGTGCCAGCTCACACGGATCCGGAGGGACAGCATACAATGAGCAGTTCTTC.

This clonotype has only a few counts. The chain combines TRBV29-1 with TRBJ2-5; D is undetermined. Germline V gene data show CDR1 as SQVTM and CDR2 as ANQGSEA. The V gene lost 3 bases and the J gene lost 2 bases, with 10 bases spanning the gap. The CDR3 is 13 residues long. The chain's CDR3 is CSVDPTGQETQYF. Written as DNA, the CDR3 is TGCAGCGTTGATCCAACGGGTCAAGAGACCCAGTACTTC.

In this sample, this clonotype turned up a few times. The chain uses TRBV7-9 and TRBJ2-1, with D perhaps matching TRBD1 (6 bases). Germline CDR1 and CDR2: SEHNR and FQNEAQ (reference sequence). The germline V and J ends were trimmed by 0 bases and 8 bases, with 11 bases remaining between them. The length of the CDR3 is 14 residues. CDR3 sequence (DNA): TGTGCCAGCAGCTTAGCTTATGGGGGCCATGAGCAGTTCTTC. It yields the protein CASSLAYGGHEQFF. Looking up the rest from reference TRBV7-9 and TRBJ2-1 gives the full variable domain: DTGVSQNPRHKITKRGQNVTFRCDPISEHNRLYWYRQTLGQGPEFLTYFQNEAQLEKSRLLSDRFSAERPKGSFSTLEIQRTEQGDSAMYLCASSLAYGGHEQFFGPGTRLTVL.

This clonotype was counted a few times. The chain links TRBV12-3 or TRBV12-4 to TRBJ1-6, with unresolved D. V was clipped by 4 bases and J by 2 bases, with 12 bases between them. CDR3 size: 16 residues. In DNA, the CDR3 is TGTGCCAGCAGTTCGAGAGGACTTGCCTATAATTCACCCCTCCACTTT. Amino acids: CASSSRGLAYNSPLHF.

The table lists this clonotype with a few counts. The J gene is TRBJ2-7, the V gene TRBV20-1, with D hard to call. Germline V CDR1 and CDR2: DFQATT, SNEGSKA (reference sequence). The germline V and J ends were trimmed by 0 bases and 6 bases, with 18 bases remaining between them. The CDR3 is made up of 15 amino acids. The CDR3 DNA follows: TGCAGTGCTAGAGACCCACTGACTCAGATTACCGAGCAGTACTTC. Amino acids: CSARDPLTQITEQYF.

This clonotype was counted at least ten times. The rearrangement joins TRBV20-1 to TRBJ2-1; TRBD2 matches at 7 bases. CDR1 is DFQATT, CDR2 SNEGSKA, per germline (reference sequence). CDR3 length: 14 residues. J was trimmed by 1 base and V by 5 bases; bases with no gene match: 5. This CDR3 is CSAASRGSYNEQFF. CDR3 nucleotides: TGCAGTGCTGCATCGCGGGGGTCCTACAATGAGCAGTTCTTC.